This TCR beta chain was sequenced in a study of early T cells in non-severe SARS-CoV-2 infection (dated by TCRdb to the early 2020s). Regarding the complete study: Bulk RNA from unsorted whole blood was used for TCR sequencing, so alpha and beta chains could not be paired. The research as a whole found: VDJdb matching was skewed toward anti-spike CD8 responses, so virus-specific expansions were likely underestimated and private and CD4 specificities were missed.

Library method: 5' RACE. Reads for this sample came from a NextSeq 500. In the TCR library protocol, unique molecular identifiers were attached to individual cDNA molecules to correct for PCR bias and sequencing error. Both TCR alpha and beta chains were sequenced, and tight co-correlation was observed between alpha and beta sequence abundances in each sample. The study's processing was this. Decombinator V4 was used to annotate the V gene, J gene and CDR3 of the TCR sequences. TCRs were defined as expanded if a significant change between any two time points was detected under a Poisson model with p below 0.0001. TCR abundances were normalised to the total number of TCRs sequenced per sample and were expressed as counts per million. MAIT TCRs were defined by TRAV1-2 paired with TRAJ12, TRAJ20 or TRAJ33, and iNKT TCRs by TRAV10 paired with TRAJ18. VDJdb, accessed 1 November 2021, was searched for CMV, EBV and SARS-CoV-2 annotated TCRs, with TCRs annotated for multiple antigens excluded. TCRdb passed the public sequencing reads through fastp at Q25 and MiXCR, retaining productive beta sequences. Identical CDR3 proteins give one entry, which carries the most common genes and DNA. None of the V and J calls come from the authors' own analysis; TCRdb made them. This sample lists some 67,000 distinct CDR3 sequences; 13% were detected once. The top ten clonotypes cover 4.5% to 6.5% of the sample.

This was a case-control study nested in a cohort of healthcare workers in London, UK, who had nasopharyngeal swab PCR tests and blood samples taken every week. Healthcare workers were recruited between 23 and 31 March 2020, during the week of the UK lockdown, and were followed weekly for up to about 15 weeks. Concerning this clonotype itself: There is no known antigen for this receptor. The sample holds no much larger clone one base away, and base qualities are not on file.

The germline ends are 16 bases apart after V is trimmed by 8 bases and J by 4 bases. Based on the germline V gene (reference sequence), the CDR1 and CDR2 sequences are SGHNT and YYREEE. The CDR3 numbers 14 residues from cysteine through phenylalanine. Only the CDR3 part of the read is kept: 42 bases, read in frame from the first base. The chain joins TRBV5-4 to TRBJ1-5; too little of a D gene remains to name it. Sequenced sample: whole blood. The receptor comes from an adult who was a healthcare worker with PCR-confirmed SARS-CoV-2 infection or an uninfected control (not recorded which). This receptor has the CDR3 CASSDIGSNQPQHF. The DNA reads TGTGCCAGTTCAGACATAGGATCAAATCAGCCCCAGCATTTT.